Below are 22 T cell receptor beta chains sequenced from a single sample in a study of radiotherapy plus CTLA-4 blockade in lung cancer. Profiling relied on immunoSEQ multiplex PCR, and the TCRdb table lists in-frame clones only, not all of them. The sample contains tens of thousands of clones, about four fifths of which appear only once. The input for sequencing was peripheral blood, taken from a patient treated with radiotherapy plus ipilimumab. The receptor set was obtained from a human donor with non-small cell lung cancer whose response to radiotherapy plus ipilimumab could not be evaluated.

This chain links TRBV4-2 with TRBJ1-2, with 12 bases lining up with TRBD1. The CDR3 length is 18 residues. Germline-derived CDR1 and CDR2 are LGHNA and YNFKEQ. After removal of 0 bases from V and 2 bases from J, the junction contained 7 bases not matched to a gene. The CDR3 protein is CASSQDPGQGALNYGYTF. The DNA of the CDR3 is TGTGCCAGCAGCCAAGATCCGGGACAGGGGGCCCTGAACTATGGCTACACCTTC.

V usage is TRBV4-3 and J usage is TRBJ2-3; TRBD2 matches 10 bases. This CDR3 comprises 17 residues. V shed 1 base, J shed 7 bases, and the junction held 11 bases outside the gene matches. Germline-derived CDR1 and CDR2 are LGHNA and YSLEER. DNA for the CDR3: TGCGCCAGCAGCCAAGTTCGTCTAGCGGGAGCTGTAAATACGCAGTATTTT. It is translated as CASSQVRLAGAVNTQYF.

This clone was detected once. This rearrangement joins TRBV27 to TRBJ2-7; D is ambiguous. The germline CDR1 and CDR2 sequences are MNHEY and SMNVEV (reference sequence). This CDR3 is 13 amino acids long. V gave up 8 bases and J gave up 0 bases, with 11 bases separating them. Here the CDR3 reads CASARRSSYEQYF. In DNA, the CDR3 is TGTGCCAGCGCCCGAAGGAGCTCCTACGAGCAGTACTTC.

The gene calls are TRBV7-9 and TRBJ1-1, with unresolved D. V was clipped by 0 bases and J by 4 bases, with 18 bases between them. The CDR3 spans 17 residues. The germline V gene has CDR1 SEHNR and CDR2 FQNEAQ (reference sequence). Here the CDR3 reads CASSLAFGERWSTEAFF. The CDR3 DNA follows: TGTGCCAGCAGCTTAGCGTTCGGGGAACGATGGAGCACTGAAGCTTTCTTT.

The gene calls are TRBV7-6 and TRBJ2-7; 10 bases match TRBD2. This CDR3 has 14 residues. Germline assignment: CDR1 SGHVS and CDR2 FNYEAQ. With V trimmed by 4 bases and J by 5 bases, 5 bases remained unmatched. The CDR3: CASSSSGGRNEQYF. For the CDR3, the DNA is TGTGCCAGCAGCTCTAGCGGGGGTCGGAACGAGCAGTACTTC.

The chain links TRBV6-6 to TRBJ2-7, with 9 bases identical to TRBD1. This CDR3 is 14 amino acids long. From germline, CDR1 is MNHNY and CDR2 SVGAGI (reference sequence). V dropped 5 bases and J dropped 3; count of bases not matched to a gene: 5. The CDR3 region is CASSDGTGIYEQYF. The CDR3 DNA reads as TGTGCCAGCAGTGACGGGACAGGGATCTACGAGCAGTACTTC.

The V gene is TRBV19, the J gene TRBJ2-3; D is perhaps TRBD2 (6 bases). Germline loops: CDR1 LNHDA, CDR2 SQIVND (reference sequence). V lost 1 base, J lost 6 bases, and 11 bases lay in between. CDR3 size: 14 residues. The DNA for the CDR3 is TGTGCCAGTAGTATAGCGGGAGTATCGGATACGCAGTATTTT. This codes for CASSIAGVSDTQYF. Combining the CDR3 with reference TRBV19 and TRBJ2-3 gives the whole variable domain DGGITQSPKYLFRKEGQNVTLSCEQNLNHDAMYWYRQDPGQGLRLIYYSQIVNDFQKGDIAEGYSVSREKKESFPLTVTSAQKNPTAFYLCASSIAGVSDTQYFGPGTRLTVL.

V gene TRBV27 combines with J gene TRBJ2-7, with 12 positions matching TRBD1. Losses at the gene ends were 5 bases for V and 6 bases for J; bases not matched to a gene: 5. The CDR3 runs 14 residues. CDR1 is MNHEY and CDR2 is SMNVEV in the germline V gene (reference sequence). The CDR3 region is CASSARDRGPEQYF. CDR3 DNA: TGTGCCAGCAGTGCCCGGGACAGGGGGCCCGAGCAGTACTTC.

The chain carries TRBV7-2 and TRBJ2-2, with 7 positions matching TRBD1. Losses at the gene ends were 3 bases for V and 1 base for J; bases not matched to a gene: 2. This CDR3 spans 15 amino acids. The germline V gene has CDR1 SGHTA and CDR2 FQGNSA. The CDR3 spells CASSLGQLNTGELFF. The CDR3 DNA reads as TGTGCCAGCAGCTTGGGACAGTTGAACACCGGGGAGCTGTTTTTT.

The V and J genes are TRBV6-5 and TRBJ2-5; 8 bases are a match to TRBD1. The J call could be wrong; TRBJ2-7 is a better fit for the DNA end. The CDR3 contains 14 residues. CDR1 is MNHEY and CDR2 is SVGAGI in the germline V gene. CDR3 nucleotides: TGTGCCAGCAGACGGGACAGGAGCTCCTACGAGCAGTACTTC. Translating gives CASRRDRSSYEQYF.

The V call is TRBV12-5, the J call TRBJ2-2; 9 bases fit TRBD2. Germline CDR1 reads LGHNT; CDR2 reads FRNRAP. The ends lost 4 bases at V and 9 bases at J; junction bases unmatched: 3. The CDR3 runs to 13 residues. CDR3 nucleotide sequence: TGTGCTAGTGGTTCCAGCGGGGGGAGGGAGCTGTTTTTT. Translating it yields CASGSSGGRELFF.

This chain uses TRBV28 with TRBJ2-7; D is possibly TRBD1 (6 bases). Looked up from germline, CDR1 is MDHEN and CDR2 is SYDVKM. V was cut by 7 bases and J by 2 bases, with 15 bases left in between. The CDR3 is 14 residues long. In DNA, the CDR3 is TGTGCCAGCAATGTAATCAGGGGAGCCTACGAGCAGTACTTC. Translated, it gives CASNVIRGAYEQYF. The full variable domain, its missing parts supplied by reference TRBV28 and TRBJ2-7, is DVKVTQSSRYLVKRTGEKVFLECVQDMDHENMFWYRQDPGLGLRLIYFSYDVKMKEKGDIPEGYSVSREKKERFSLILESASTNQTSMYLCASNVIRGAYEQYFGPGTRLTVT.

CDR3: CASSPLTSGRTGELFF. The CDR3 nucleotides are TGTGCCAGCTCACCATTAACTAGCGGGAGGACCGGGGAGCTGTTTTTT. The chain couples TRBV18 to TRBJ2-2, with 12 nucleotides matching TRBD2. Looked up from germline, CDR1 is KGHSH and CDR2 is LQKENI. J gave up 5 bases and V 2 bases, and 3 bases lay outside the gene matches. CDR3 size: 16 residues.

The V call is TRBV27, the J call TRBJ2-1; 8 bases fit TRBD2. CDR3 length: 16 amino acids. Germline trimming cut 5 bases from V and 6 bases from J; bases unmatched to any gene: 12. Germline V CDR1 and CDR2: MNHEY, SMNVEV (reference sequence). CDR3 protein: CASSPRGAGEVNEQFF. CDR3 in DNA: TGTGCCAGCAGTCCGCGGGGAGCGGGAGAGGTCAATGAGCAGTTCTTC.

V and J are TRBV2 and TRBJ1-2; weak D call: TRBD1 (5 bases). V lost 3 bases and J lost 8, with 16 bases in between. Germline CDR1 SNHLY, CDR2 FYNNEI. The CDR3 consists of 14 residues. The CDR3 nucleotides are TGTGCCAGCAGTGAGCGCGGACAATCCGGGGGCTACACCTTC. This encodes CASSERGQSGGYTF.

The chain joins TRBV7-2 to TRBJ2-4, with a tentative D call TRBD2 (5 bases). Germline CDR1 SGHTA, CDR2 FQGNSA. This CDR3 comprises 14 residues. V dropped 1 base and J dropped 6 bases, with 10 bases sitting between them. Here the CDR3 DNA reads TGTGCCAGCAGCTTAGGCCTAGCAGGAAACATTCAGTACTTC. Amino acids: CASSLGLAGNIQYF.

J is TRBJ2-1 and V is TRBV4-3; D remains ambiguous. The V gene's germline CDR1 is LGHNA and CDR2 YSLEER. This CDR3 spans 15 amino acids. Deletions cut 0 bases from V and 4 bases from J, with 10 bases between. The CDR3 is CASSQDPERYNEQFF. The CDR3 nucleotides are TGCGCCAGCAGCCAAGATCCTGAGCGATACAATGAGCAGTTCTTC.

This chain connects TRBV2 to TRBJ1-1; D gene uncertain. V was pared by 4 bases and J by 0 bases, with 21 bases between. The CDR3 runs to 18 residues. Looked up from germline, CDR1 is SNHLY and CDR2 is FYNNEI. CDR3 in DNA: TGTGCCAGCAGTGGGGTCCAACTGGGGAGTGGGATGAACACTGAAGCTTTCTTT. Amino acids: CASSGVQLGSGMNTEAFF. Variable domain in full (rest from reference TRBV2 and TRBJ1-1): EPEVTQTPSHQVTQMGQEVILRCVPISNHLYFYWYRQILGQKVEFLVSFYNNEISEKSEIFDDQFSVERPDGSNFTLKIRSTKLEDSAMYFCASSGVQLGSGMNTEAFFGQGTRLTVV.

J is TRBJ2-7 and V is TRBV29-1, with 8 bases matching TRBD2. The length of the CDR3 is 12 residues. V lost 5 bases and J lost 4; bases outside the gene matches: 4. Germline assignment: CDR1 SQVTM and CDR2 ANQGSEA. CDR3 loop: CSVIRGGYEQYF. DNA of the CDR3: TGCAGCGTTATTCGGGGGGGTTACGAGCAGTACTTC.

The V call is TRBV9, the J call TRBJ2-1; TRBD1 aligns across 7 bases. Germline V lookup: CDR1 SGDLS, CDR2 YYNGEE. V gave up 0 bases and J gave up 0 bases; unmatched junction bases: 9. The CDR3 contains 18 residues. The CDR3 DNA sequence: TGTGCCAGCAGCGTAGTAAAGGGGGCCCCAAGCTCCTACAATGAGCAGTTCTTC. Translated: CASSVVKGAPSSYNEQFF.

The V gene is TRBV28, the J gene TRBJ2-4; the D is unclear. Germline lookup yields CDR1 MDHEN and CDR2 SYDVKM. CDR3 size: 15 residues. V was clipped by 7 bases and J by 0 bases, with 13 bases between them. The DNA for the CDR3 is TGTGCCAGCACCCTGTCCCCGGGAGCCAAAAACATTCAGTACTTC. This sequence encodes CASTLSPGAKNIQYF.

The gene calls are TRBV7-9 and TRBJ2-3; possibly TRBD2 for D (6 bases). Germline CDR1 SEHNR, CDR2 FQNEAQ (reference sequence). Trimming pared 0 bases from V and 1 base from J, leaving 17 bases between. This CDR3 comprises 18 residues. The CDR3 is CASSLARAGGGGTDTQYF. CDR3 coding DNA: TGTGCCAGCAGCTTAGCACGGGCAGGAGGAGGGGGCACAGATACGCAGTATTTT. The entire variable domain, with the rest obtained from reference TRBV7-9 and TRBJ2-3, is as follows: DTGVSQNPRHKITKRGQNVTFRCDPISEHNRLYWYRQTLGQGPEFLTYFQNEAQLEKSRLLSDRFSAERPKGSFSTLEIQRTEQGDSAMYLCASSLARAGGGGTDTQYFGPGTRLTVL.